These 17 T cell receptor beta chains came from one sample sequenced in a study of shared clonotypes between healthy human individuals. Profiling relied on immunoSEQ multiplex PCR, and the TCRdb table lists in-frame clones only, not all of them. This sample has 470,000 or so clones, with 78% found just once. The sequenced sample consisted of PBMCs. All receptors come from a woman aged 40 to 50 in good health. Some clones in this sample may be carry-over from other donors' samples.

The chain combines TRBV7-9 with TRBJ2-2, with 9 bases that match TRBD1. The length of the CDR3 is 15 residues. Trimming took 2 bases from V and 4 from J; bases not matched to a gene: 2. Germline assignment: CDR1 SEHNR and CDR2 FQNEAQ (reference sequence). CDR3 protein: CASSLTGGVTGELFF. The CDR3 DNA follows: TGTGCCAGCAGCTTAACAGGGGGCGTCACCGGGGAGCTGTTTTTT.

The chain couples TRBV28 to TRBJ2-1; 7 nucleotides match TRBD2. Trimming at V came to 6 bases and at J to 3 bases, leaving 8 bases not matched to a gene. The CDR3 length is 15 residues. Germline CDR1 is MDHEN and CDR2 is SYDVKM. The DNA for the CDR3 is TGTGCCAGCAGCCGACAGCGGGATAGCTACAATGAGCAGTTCTTC. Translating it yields CASSRQRDSYNEQFF.

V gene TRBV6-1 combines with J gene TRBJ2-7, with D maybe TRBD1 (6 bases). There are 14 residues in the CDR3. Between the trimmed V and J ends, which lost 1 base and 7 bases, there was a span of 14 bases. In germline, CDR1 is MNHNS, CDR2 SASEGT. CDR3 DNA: TGTGCCAGCAGTGAAGTCCCGGACAGCCAGGAGCAGTACTTC. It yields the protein CASSEVPDSQEQYF.

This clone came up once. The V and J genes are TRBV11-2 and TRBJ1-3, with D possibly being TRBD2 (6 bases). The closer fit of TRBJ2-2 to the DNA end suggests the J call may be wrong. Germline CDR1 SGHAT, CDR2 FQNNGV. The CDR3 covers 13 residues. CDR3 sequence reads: CASSLGGTGELFF. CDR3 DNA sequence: TGTGCCAGCAGCTTGGGGGGCACCGGGGAGCTGTTTTTT.

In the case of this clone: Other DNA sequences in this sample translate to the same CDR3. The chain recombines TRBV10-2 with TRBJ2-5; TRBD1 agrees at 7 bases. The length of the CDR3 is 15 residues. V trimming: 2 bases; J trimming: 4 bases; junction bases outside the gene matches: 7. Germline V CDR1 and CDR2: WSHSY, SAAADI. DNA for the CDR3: TGCGCCAGCAGTGAGAGAGGTACAGGGGTAGAGACCCAGTACTTC. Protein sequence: CASSERGTGVETQYF.

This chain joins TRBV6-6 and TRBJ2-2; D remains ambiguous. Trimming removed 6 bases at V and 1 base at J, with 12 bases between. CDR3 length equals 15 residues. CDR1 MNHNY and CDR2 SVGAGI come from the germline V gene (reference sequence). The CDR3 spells CASRPNEKNTGELFF. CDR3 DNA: TGTGCCAGCAGACCCAATGAGAAGAACACCGGGGAGCTGTTTTTT.

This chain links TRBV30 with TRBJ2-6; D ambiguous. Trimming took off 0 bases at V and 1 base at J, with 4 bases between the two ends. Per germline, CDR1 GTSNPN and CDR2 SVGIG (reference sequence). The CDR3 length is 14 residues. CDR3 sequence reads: CAWSVSSGANVLTF. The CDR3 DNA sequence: TGTGCCTGGAGTGTATCTTCTGGGGCCAACGTCCTGACTTTC.

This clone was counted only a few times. CDR3: CASSPGQGTSEQFF. CDR3 nucleotide sequence: TGTGCCAGCAGCCCTGGGCAGGGGACGAGTGAGCAGTTCTTC. The chain combines TRBV6-6 with TRBJ2-1, with D perhaps TRBD1 (6 bases). With 6 bases removed from V and 9 bases from J, the gap between germline ends came to 18 bases. The CDR3 is 14 residues long. Germline V gene sequence: CDR1 MNHNY, CDR2 SVGAGI (reference sequence).

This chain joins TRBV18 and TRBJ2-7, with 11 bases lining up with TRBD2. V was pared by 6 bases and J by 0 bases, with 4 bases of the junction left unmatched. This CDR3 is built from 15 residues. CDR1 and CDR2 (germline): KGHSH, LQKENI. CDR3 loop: CASSTGTSGSYEQYF. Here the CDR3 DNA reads TGTGCCAGCTCTACCGGGACTAGCGGCTCCTACGAGCAGTACTTC. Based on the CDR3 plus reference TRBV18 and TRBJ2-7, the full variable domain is NAGVMQNPRHLVRRRGQEARLRCSPMKGHSHVYWYRQLPEEGLKFMVYLQKENIIDESGMPKERFSAEFPKEGPSILRIQQVVRGDSAAYFCASSTGTSGSYEQYFGPGTRLTVT.

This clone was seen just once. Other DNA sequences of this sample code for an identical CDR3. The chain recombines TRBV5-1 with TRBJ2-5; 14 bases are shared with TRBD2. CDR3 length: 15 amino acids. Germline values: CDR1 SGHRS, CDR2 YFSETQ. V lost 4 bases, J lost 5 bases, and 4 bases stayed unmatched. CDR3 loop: CASSTGLAGAETQYF. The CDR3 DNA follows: TGCGCCAGCAGCACGGGACTAGCGGGAGCGGAGACCCAGTACTTC. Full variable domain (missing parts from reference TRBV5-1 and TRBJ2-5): KAGVTQTPRYLIKTRGQQVTLSCSPISGHRSVSWYQQTPGQGLQFLFEYFSETQRNKGNFPGRFSGRQFSNSRSEMNVSTLELGDSALYLCASSTGLAGAETQYFGPGTRLLVL.

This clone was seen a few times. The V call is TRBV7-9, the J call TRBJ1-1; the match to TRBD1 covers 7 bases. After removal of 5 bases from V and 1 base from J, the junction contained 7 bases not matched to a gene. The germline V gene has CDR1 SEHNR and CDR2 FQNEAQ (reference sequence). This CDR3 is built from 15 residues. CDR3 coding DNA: TGTGCCAGCAGCCCACCCGGGACAGCGAACACTGAAGCTTTCTTT. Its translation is CASSPPGTANTEAFF.

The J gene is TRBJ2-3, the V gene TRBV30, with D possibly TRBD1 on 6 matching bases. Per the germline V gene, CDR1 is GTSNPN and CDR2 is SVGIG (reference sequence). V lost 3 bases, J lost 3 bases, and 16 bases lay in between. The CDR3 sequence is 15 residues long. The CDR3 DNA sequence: TGTGCCTGGAGCCCGCGGCAGGGGAGTACAGATACGCAGTATTTT. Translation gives CAWSPRQGSTDTQYF.

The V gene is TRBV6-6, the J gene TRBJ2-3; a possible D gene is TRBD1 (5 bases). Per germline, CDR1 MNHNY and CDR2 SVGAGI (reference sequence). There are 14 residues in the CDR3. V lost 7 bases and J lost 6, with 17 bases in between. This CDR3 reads CASTAQGSGDTQYF. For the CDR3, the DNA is TGTGCCAGCACCGCCCAGGGTTCAGGCGATACGCAGTATTTT.

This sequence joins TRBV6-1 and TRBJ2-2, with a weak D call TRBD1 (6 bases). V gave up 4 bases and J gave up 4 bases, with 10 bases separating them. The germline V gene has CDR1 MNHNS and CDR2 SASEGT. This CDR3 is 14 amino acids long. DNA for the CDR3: TGTGCCAGCAGTGCTAACAGGGTCACCGGGGAGCTGTTTTTT. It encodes CASSANRVTGELFF.

The CDR3 DNA sequence: TGTGCCAGCAGCGCCCGACAGGGGGATGAGCAGTTCTTC. Amino acids: CASSARQGDEQFF. The chain combines TRBV9 with TRBJ2-1; 9 bases fit TRBD1. CDR3 length equals 13 residues. Germline CDR1 is SGDLS and CDR2 is YYNGEE. The J segment lost 8 bases and the V segment lost 3 bases, leaving 3 bases of the junction unmatched.

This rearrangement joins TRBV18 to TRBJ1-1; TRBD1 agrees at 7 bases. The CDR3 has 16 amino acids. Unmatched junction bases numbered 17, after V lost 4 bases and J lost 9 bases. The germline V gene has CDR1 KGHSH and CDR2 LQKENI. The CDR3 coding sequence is TGTGCCAGCTCACGCGATTCTGCGAGCCAGGGGGTTAAAGCTTTCTTT. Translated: CASSRDSASQGVKAFF.

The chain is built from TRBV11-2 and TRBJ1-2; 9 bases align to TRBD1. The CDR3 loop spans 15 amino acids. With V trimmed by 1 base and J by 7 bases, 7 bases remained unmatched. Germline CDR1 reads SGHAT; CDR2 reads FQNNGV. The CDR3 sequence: CASSLAGTGSFGYTF. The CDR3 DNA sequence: TGTGCCAGCAGCTTAGCCGGGACAGGGTCATTTGGCTACACCTTC. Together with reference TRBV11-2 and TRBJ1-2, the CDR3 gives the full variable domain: EAGVAQSPRYKIIEKRQSVAFWCNPISGHATLYWYQQILGQGPKLLIQFQNNGVVDDSQLPKDRFSAERLKGVDSTLKIQPAKLEDSAVYLCASSLAGTGSFGYTFGSGTRLTVV.